This T cell receptor (beta chain) was sequenced for a study of identical twins' blood T cells. This CDR3 spans 14 amino acids. V was pared by 3 bases and J by 4 bases, with 11 bases between. Germline loops: CDR1 SGDLS, CDR2 YYNGEE. TCR cDNA libraries were made from RNA using a previously described, modified protocol. As processed by the authors: Each donor had about 100,000 to nearly 500,000 clonotypes. TCRdb fed the 5' RACE reads into MiXCR, producing one record per CDR3 protein. These V and J calls originate from TCRdb's pipeline instead of the authors' own analysis. The data contain hundreds of thousands of distinct CDR3 sequences, 25% to 35% of them singletons. The donors were healthy female monozygous twins, three pairs in total. With regard to this clonotype: What it binds is unknown.

The study, taken as a whole, reports: Twins shared about as many clonotypes as their cloneset sizes predicted.

V usage is TRBV9 and J usage is TRBJ1-3, with D unresolved. Source material: PBMCs. This sequence was found in a woman aged 18 to 55 in good health. CDR3 nucleotides: TGTGCCAGCAGCGCCCAAGGGCGCGGAAACACCATATATTTT. Translated, it gives CASSAQGRGNTIYF.